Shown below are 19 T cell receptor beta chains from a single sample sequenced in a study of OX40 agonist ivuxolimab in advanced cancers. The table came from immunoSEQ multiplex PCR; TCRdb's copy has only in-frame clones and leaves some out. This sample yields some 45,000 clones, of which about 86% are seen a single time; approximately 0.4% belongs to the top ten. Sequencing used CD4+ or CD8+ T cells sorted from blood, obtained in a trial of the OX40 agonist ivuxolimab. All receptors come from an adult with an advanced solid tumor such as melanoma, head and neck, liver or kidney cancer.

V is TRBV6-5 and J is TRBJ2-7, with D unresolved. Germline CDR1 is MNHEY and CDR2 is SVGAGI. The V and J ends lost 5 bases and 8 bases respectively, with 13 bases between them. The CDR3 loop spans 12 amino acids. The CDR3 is CASSDTTAKQYF. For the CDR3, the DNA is TGTGCCAGCAGTGATACGACGGCAAAGCAGTACTTC.

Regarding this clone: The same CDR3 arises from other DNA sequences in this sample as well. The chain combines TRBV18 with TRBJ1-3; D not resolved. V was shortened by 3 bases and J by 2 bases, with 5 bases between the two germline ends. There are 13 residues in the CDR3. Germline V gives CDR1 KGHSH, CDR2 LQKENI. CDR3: CASSPSPGNTIYF. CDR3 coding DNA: TGTGCCAGCTCACCCTCCCCTGGAAACACCATATATTTT.

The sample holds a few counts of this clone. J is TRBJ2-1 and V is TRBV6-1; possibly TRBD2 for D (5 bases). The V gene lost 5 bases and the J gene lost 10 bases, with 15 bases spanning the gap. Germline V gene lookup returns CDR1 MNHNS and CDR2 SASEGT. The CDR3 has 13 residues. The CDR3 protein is CASSTQLVKEQFF. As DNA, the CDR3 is TGTGCCAGCAGTACGCAACTAGTGAAGGAGCAGTTCTTC.

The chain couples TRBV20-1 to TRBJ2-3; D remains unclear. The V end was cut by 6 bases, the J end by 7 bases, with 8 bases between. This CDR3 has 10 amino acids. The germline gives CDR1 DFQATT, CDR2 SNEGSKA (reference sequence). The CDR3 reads CSALRNTQYF. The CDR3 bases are TGCAGTGCGCTCCGGAATACGCAGTATTTT.

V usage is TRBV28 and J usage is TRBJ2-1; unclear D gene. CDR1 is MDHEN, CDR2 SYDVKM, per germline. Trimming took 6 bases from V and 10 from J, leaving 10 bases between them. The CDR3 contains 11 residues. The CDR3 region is CASRRLKEQFF. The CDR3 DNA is TGTGCCAGCAGGCGGCTTAAGGAGCAGTTCTTC.

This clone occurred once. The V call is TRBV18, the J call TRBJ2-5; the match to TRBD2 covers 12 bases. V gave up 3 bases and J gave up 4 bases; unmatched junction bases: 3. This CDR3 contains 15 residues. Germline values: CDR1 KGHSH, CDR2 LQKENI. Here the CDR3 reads CASSPMTSGRETQYF. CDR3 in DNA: TGTGCCAGCTCACCCATGACTAGCGGGAGAGAGACCCAGTACTTC.

The CDR3: CASSQTGDYGYTF. For the CDR3, the DNA is TGCGCCAGCAGCCAAACAGGGGACTATGGCTACACCTTC. The chain links TRBV4-3 to TRBJ1-2, with TRBD1 matching over 7 bases. CDR1 LGHNA and CDR2 YSLEER come from the germline V gene. The CDR3 is made up of 13 amino acids. V trimming: 2 bases; J trimming: 3 bases; junction bases outside the gene matches: 0.

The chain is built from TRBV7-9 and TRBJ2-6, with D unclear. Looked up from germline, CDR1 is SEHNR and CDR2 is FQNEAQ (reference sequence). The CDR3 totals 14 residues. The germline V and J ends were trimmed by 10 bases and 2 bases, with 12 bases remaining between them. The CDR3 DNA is TGTGCCATATCCGAACAAACTGGGGCCAACGTCCTGACTTTC. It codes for CAISEQTGANVLTF. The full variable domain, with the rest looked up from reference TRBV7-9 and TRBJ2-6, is DTGVSQNPRHKITKRGQNVTFRCDPISEHNRLYWYRQTLGQGPEFLTYFQNEAQLEKSRLLSDRFSAERPKGSFSTLEIQRTEQGDSAMYLCAISEQTGANVLTFGAGSRLTVL.

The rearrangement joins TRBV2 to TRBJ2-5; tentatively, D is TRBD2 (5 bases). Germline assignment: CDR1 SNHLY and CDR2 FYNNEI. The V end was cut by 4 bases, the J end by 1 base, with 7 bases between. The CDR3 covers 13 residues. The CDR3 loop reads CASSGLPQETQYF. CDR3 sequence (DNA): TGTGCCAGCAGTGGACTACCCCAAGAGACCCAGTACTTC.

The CDR3 bases are TGTGCCTGGGCCGCGGACTCCACGCGGGAGACCCAGTACTTC. It yields the protein CAWAADSTRETQYF. The chain couples TRBV30 to TRBJ2-5, with D perhaps matching TRBD2 (5 bases). Germline V gene sequence: CDR1 GTSNPN, CDR2 SVGIG (reference sequence). Trimming removed 5 bases from V and 5 bases from J, with 18 bases in between. CDR3 length: 14 residues.

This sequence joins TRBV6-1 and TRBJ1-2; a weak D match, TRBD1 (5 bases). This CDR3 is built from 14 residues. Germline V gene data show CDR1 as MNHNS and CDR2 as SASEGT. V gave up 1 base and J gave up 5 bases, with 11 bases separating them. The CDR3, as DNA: TGTGCCAGCAGTGAAGAGGCAGGGTGGTATGGCTACACCTTC. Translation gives CASSEEAGWYGYTF.

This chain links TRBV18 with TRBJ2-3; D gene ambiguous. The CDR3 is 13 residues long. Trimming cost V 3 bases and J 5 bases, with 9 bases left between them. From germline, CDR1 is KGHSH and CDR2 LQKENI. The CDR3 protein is CASSPGSGDTQYF. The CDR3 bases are TGTGCCAGCTCACCCGGGTCTGGAGATACGCAGTATTTT.

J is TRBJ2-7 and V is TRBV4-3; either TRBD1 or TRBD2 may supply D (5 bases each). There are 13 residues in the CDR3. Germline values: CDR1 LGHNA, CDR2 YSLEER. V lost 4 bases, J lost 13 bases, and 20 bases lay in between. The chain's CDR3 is CASSPYLPGPRYF. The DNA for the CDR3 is TGCGCCAGCAGCCCTTATCTCCCGGGGCCGAGATACTTC.

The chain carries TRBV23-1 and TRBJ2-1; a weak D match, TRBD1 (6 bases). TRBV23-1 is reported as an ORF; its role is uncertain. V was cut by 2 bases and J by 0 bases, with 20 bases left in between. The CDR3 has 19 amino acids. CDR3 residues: CASSQPGHVYRSSYNEQFF. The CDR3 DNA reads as TGCGCCAGCAGTCAACCGGGACACGTATATAGGAGCTCCTACAATGAGCAGTTCTTC.

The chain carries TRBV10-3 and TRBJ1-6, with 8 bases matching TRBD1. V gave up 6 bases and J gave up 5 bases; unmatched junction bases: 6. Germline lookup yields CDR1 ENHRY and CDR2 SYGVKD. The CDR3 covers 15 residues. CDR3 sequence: CAIRGGQADNSPLHF. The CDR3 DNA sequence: TGTGCCATCAGGGGGGGACAGGCAGATAATTCACCCCTCCACTTT.

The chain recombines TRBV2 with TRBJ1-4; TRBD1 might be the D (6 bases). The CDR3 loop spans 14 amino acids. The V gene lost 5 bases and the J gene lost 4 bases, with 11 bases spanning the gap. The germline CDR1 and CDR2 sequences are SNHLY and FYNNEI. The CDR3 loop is CASSRQVYNEKLFF. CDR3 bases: TGTGCCAGCAGTCGACAGGTCTATAATGAAAAACTGTTTTTT. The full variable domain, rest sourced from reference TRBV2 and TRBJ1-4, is EPEVTQTPSHQVTQMGQEVILRCVPISNHLYFYWYRQILGQKVEFLVSFYNNEISEKSEIFDDQFSVERPDGSNFTLKIRSTKLEDSAMYFCASSRQVYNEKLFFGSGTQLSVL.

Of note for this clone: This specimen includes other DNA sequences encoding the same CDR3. The CDR3 region is CASSEQNYGYTF. The CDR3 DNA is TGTGCCAGCAGTGAACAGAACTATGGCTACACCTTC. This chain links TRBV2 with TRBJ1-2, with D unclear. The CDR3 is made up of 12 amino acids. Trimming shortened V by 2 bases and J by 2 bases, and 3 bases separated the two germline ends. Germline V CDR1 and CDR2: SNHLY, FYNNEI.

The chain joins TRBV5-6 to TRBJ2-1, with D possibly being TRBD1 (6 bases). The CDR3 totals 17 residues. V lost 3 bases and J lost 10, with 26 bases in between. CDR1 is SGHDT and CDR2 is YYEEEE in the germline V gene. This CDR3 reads CASSSLDGTPGPREQFF. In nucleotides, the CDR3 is TGTGCCAGCAGCTCCCTGGACGGGACACCCGGGCCCCGAGAGCAGTTCTTC.

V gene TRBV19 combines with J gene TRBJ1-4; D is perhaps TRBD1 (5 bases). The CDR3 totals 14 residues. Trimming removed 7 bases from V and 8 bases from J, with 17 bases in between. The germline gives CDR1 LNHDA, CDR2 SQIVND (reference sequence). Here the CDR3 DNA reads TGTGCCAGTAACCTGGGACGGTATGTGGAAAAACTGTTTTTT. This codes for CASNLGRYVEKLFF.